A single sample gave rise to the 26 T cell receptor beta chains below, sequenced in a study of cytomegalovirus exposure and HLA in healthy donors. Assay: immunoSEQ multiplex PCR; the TCRdb copy retains only in-frame clones and omits some. The repertoire holds around 350,000 clones, with about nine tenths as singletons. Material for sequencing was PBMCs. These receptors were taken from a woman aged 18-29 years in good health and CMV-seronegative.

The rearrangement joins TRBV28 to TRBJ2-2, with D maybe TRBD1 (6 bases). Trimming took off 2 bases at V and 3 bases at J, with 10 bases between the two ends. The CDR3 totals 15 residues. The germline V gene encodes CDR1 MDHEN and CDR2 SYDVKM. The CDR3 sequence: CASSLLQGHTGELFF. DNA for the CDR3: TGTGCCAGCAGTTTACTCCAGGGGCACACCGGGGAGCTGTTTTTT.

To note about this clone: Additional DNA sequences in this sample encode the identical CDR3. The V gene is TRBV19, the J gene TRBJ2-7; 8 bases are shared with TRBD1. This CDR3 is 12 amino acids long. Germline V gene data show CDR1 as LNHDA and CDR2 as SQIVND (reference sequence). Trimming cost V 8 bases and J 1 base; bases outside gene matches: 1. The CDR3 reads CASGDRSYEQYF. CDR3 DNA: TGTGCCAGTGGGGACAGGTCCTACGAGCAGTACTTC.

V gene TRBV2 combines with J gene TRBJ1-1; 8 bases line up with TRBD1. The CDR3 runs to 17 residues. With V trimmed by 3 bases and J by 0 bases, 9 bases remained unmatched. Germline V gene data show CDR1 as SNHLY and CDR2 as FYNNEI. CDR3 in DNA: TGTGCCAGCAGTGAGAGGGCAGGGGGCATAATGAACACTGAAGCTTTCTTT. It encodes CASSERAGGIMNTEAFF.

The chain is built from TRBV5-1 and TRBJ2-1, with 10 positions matching TRBD2. The V segment lost 2 bases and the J segment 6 bases; nucleotides outside the gene matches: 5. Germline V gene lookup returns CDR1 SGHRS and CDR2 YFSETQ. CDR3 size: 15 residues. CDR3 residues: CASSFGLAALNEQFF. The DNA for the CDR3 is TGCGCCAGCAGCTTCGGACTAGCGGCCCTCAATGAGCAGTTCTTC. The full variable domain, completed using reference TRBV5-1 and TRBJ2-1, is KAGVTQTPRYLIKTRGQQVTLSCSPISGHRSVSWYQQTPGQGLQFLFEYFSETQRNKGNFPGRFSGRQFSNSRSEMNVSTLELGDSALYLCASSFGLAALNEQFFGPGTRLTVL.

V is TRBV23-1 and J is TRBJ2-3; D may be TRBD2 (7 bases). TRBV23-1 is an open reading frame whose function is uncertain. This CDR3 has 18 residues. V lost 1 base, J lost 3 bases, and 20 bases lay in between. The CDR3 nucleotides read TGCGCCAGCAGTCAATGGGTAGGGGGGGAGGTCCCAACAGATACGCAGTATTTT. It encodes CASSQWVGGEVPTDTQYF.

The J gene is TRBJ1-4, the V gene TRBV28, with D perhaps matching TRBD1 (5 bases). This CDR3 has 14 amino acids. Trimming shortened V by 5 bases and J by 6 bases, and 13 bases separated the two germline ends. The germline V gene has CDR1 MDHEN and CDR2 SYDVKM. As DNA, the CDR3 is TGTGCCAGCAGTATGACAGTCCGGGATGAAAAACTGTTTTTT. Protein: CASSMTVRDEKLFF.

The rearrangement joins TRBV7-9 to TRBJ2-7; 15 bases match TRBD2. Looked up from germline, CDR1 is SEHNR and CDR2 is FQNEAQ (reference sequence). J was trimmed by 5 bases and V by 5 bases; bases with no gene match: 13. The CDR3 is made up of 18 amino acids. The CDR3 here is CASSVSKGLAGGRHEQYF. DNA of the CDR3: TGTGCCAGCAGCGTATCCAAAGGACTAGCGGGGGGGCGTCACGAGCAGTACTTC.

There are a few counts of this clone. The chain employs TRBV25-1 and TRBJ1-4; D is unresolved. This CDR3 is built from 12 residues. Germline CDR1 reads MGHDK; CDR2 reads SYGVNS. The germline V and J ends were trimmed by 6 bases and 8 bases, with 10 bases remaining between them. This chain's CDR3 is CASRAPIEKLFF. The CDR3 bases are TGTGCCAGCAGGGCCCCGATAGAAAAACTGTTTTTT.

This clone appeared a single time. The rearrangement joins TRBV4-1 to TRBJ2-1; 9 bases fit TRBD2. Germline CDR1 and CDR2: MGHRA and YSYEKL. The CDR3 has 16 amino acids. With V trimmed by 1 base and J by 5 bases, 6 bases remained unmatched. CDR3 residues: CASSQAGTSRDNEQFF. The CDR3 bases are TGCGCCAGCAGCCAAGCAGGGACTAGCAGAGACAATGAGCAGTTCTTC.

V is TRBV29-1 and J is TRBJ2-7, with D possibly TRBD1 on 5 matching bases. Trimming pared 1 base from V and 6 bases from J, leaving 16 bases between. Germline loops: CDR1 SQVTM, CDR2 ANQGSEA. The CDR3 runs to 14 residues. The chain's CDR3 is CSVEVNRKGREQYF. The CDR3 nucleotides are TGCAGCGTTGAAGTTAACAGGAAAGGCCGCGAGCAGTACTTC.

V and J are TRBV6-5 and TRBJ1-3; D not certain. Trimming took off 7 bases at V and 4 bases at J, with 14 bases between the two ends. The CDR3 covers 14 residues. Germline values: CDR1 MNHEY, CDR2 SVGAGI. The CDR3 reads CASNPGSVGNTIYF. The CDR3 nucleotides are TGTGCCAGCAATCCGGGGAGTGTGGGAAACACCATATATTTT.

The chain combines TRBV28 with TRBJ1-5; possibly TRBD1 for D (5 bases). There are 15 residues in the CDR3. V lost 3 bases and J lost 5, with 14 bases in between. Per the germline V gene, CDR1 is MDHEN and CDR2 is SYDVKM. CDR3 in DNA: TGTGCCAGCAGTTTCCGGGGGGTGGTTGATCAGCCCCAGCATTTT. It specifies CASSFRGVVDQPQHF.

The chain carries TRBV5-1 and TRBJ2-2, with D perhaps TRBD2 (7 bases). From germline, CDR1 is SGHRS and CDR2 YFSETQ. The CDR3 has 15 amino acids. The V and J ends lost 9 bases and 3 bases respectively, with 18 bases between them. The CDR3 loop is CATSRGGRYTGELFF. CDR3 nucleotide sequence: TGCGCCACCTCTAGGGGGGGCCGTTACACCGGGGAGCTGTTTTTT. The complete variable domain, with remaining parts taken from reference TRBV5-1 and TRBJ2-2, reads KAGVTQTPRYLIKTRGQQVTLSCSPISGHRSVSWYQQTPGQGLQFLFEYFSETQRNKGNFPGRFSGRQFSNSRSEMNVSTLELGDSALYLCATSRGGRYTGELFFGEGSRLTVL.

This clone has just a few counts. The chain has TRBV2 and TRBJ1-1; D ambiguous. Germline CDR1 and CDR2: SNHLY and FYNNEI. The CDR3 has 12 residues. V was clipped by 6 bases and J by 8 bases, with 13 bases between them. The CDR3 here is CASSASNREAFF. CDR3 coding DNA: TGTGCCAGCAGCGCGAGTAACCGCGAAGCTTTCTTT.

As concerns this clone: Other DNA sequences in the same sample also yield this CDR3. The chain recombines TRBV7-6 with TRBJ2-3; 7 bases are a match to TRBD2. In germline, CDR1 is SGHVS, CDR2 FNYEAQ. V gave up 5 bases and J gave up 0 bases; unmatched junction bases: 8. This CDR3 has 16 residues. CDR3 in DNA: TGTGCCAGCAGCCCTCGGGCTAGCGGAAGCACAGATACGCAGTATTTT. It yields the protein CASSPRASGSTDTQYF. Combining the CDR3 with reference TRBV7-6 and TRBJ2-3 gives the whole variable domain GAGVSQSPRYKVTKRGQDVALRCDPISGHVSLYWYRQALGQGPEFLTYFNYEAQQDKSGLPNDRFSAERPEGSISTLTIQRTEQRDSAMYRCASSPRASGSTDTQYFGPGTRLTVL.

Only a few counts were recorded for this clone. V is TRBV6-6 and J is TRBJ1-1, with TRBD1 identical over 7 bases. Germline V gives CDR1 MNHNY, CDR2 SVGAGI (reference sequence). The V gene end was trimmed by 7 bases and the J gene end by 4 bases; junction bases not matched to a gene: 6. This CDR3 has 13 residues. This CDR3 reads CASNQQGITEAFF. For the CDR3, the DNA is TGTGCCAGCAACCAACAGGGGATCACTGAAGCTTTCTTT.

This clone was counted a single time. V gene TRBV9 combines with J gene TRBJ2-1; D is ambiguous. Germline assignment: CDR1 SGDLS and CDR2 YYNGEE. The CDR3 is 13 residues long. V was clipped by 4 bases and J by 8 bases, with 13 bases between them. Here the CDR3 reads CASSNTPVDEQFF. As DNA, the CDR3 is TGTGCCAGCAGCAATACCCCAGTCGATGAGCAGTTCTTC.

The chain employs TRBV5-1 and TRBJ2-2; D not resolved. CDR1 SGHRS and CDR2 YFSETQ come from the germline V gene. The CDR3 runs to 14 residues. Trimming pared 3 bases from V and 0 bases from J, leaving 6 bases between. CDR3 in amino acids: CASSSETNTGELFF. CDR3 coding DNA: TGCGCCAGCAGCTCGGAGACGAACACCGGGGAGCTGTTTTTT.

The chain carries TRBV2 and TRBJ1-5; 7 bases are a match to TRBD1. Germline V gene sequence: CDR1 SNHLY, CDR2 FYNNEI. The CDR3 has 14 residues. The trim removed 4 bases at V and 5 bases at J, leaving 5 bases unmatched. The CDR3 loop reads CASSGAGGYQPQHF. CDR3 nucleotides: TGTGCCAGCAGTGGGGCAGGGGGGTATCAGCCCCAGCATTTT.

This chain links TRBV6-6 with TRBJ1-5, with D tentatively TRBD1 (5 bases). The length of the CDR3 is 15 residues. The germline CDR1 and CDR2 sequences are MNHNY and SVGAGI (reference sequence). Deletions cut 5 bases from V and 1 base from J, with 12 bases between. CDR3 bases: TGTGCCAGCAGTGCTTCAGGGTGGAGCAATCAGCCCCAGCATTTT. Its protein is CASSASGWSNQPQHF.

This clone appeared a single time. V gene TRBV19 combines with J gene TRBJ1-5, with TRBD1 matching 7 bases. The V segment lost 5 bases and the J segment 4 bases; nucleotides outside the gene matches: 8. CDR3 length: 15 amino acids. Germline CDR1 is LNHDA and CDR2 is SQIVND (reference sequence). The CDR3 nucleotides are TGTGCCAGTAGTCCAAGGACAGGTTCTAATCAGCCCCAGCATTTT. It encodes CASSPRTGSNQPQHF.

The gene calls are TRBV5-1 and TRBJ1-2; D gene unclear. This CDR3 is built from 13 residues. The germline V gene encodes CDR1 SGHRS and CDR2 YFSETQ. Trimming stripped 3 bases from V and 4 bases from J, with 10 bases between. CDR3 protein: CASSSQDGYGYTF. The CDR3 DNA is TGCGCCAGCAGCTCCCAGGATGGCTATGGCTACACCTTC.

The V and J genes are TRBV7-6 and TRBJ2-3; TRBD2 matches at 7 bases. There are 18 residues in the CDR3. CDR1 SGHVS and CDR2 FNYEAQ come from the germline V gene. The J segment lost 4 bases and the V segment lost 1 base, leaving 14 bases of the junction unmatched. CDR3: CASSLVGLGRGPADTQYF. Here the CDR3 DNA reads TGTGCCAGCAGCTTAGTAGGACTAGGTAGGGGTCCCGCAGATACGCAGTATTTT.

V and J are TRBV2 and TRBJ1-4; D call uncertain. Germline V CDR1 and CDR2: SNHLY, FYNNEI. The V end was cut by 6 bases, the J end by 4 bases, with 15 bases between. This CDR3 region has 15 residues. CDR3 coding DNA: TGTGCCAGCAGCCAGTCAATTGCGGTTAATGAAAAACTGTTTTTT. Translation gives CASSQSIAVNEKLFF.

This chain links TRBV5-4 with TRBJ2-1; TRBD2 matches at 9 bases. The J segment lost 4 bases and the V segment lost 0 bases, leaving 8 bases of the junction unmatched. The germline V gene encodes CDR1 SGHNT and CDR2 YYREEE (reference sequence). This CDR3 has 17 amino acids. CDR3 protein: CASSLGVRSGRYNEQFF. CDR3 nucleotides: TGTGCCAGCAGCTTGGGAGTACGTAGCGGGAGATACAATGAGCAGTTCTTC.

The V and J genes are TRBV7-9 and TRBJ2-7; no clear D. Germline CDR1 reads SEHNR; CDR2 reads FQNEAQ (reference sequence). Trimming pared 0 bases from V and 1 base from J, leaving 7 bases between. CDR3 length equals 14 residues. CDR3 nucleotides: TGTGCCAGCAGCTTAGCGGGCAATTCCTACGAGCAGTACTTC. This sequence encodes CASSLAGNSYEQYF.